A selection of T cell receptor beta chains follows, all from one sample in a study of T cell repertoires in cytomegalovirus infection. TCRdb re-called the reads with MiXCR, one entry per CDR3 protein. Among some 230,000 distinct CDR3 sequences, over 20% were seen once, and the ten largest hold 18%. Sequencing was done on a sample of CD8+ T cells from PBMCs. The receptors here all came from a human donor in good health (CMV status not recorded). Some clones in this sample may be carry-over from other donors' samples. CDR3s include the opening cysteine and the closing phenylalanine or tryptophan. The order of the fields is J gene, D gene, V gene, clone size, CDR3 DNA, CDR3 protein. A D gene is named only where the DNA matches it firmly. Size values are once, few and many counts, or a class for expanded clones, and some rows have none.

>TRBJ2-6|-|TRBV7-9|-
TGTGCCAGCAGCTCCGAGGCCTCTGGGGCCAACGTCCTGACTTTC
CASSSEASGANVLTF
>TRBJ2-7|-|TRBV12-3/TRBV12-4|-
TGTGCCAGCAGTACCCAGGGCTACGAGCAGTACTTC
CASSTQGYEQYF
>TRBJ1-2|TRBD1|TRBV10-3|-
TGTGCCATCAGTGACTCGAAAGACAGGGGATTCTATGGCTACACCTTC
CAISDSKDRGFYGYTF
>TRBJ2-1|-|TRBV12-3/TRBV12-4|many
TGTGCCAGCACCTTAATGGGGAGCTCCTACAATGAGCAGTTCTTC
CASTLMGSSYNEQFF
>TRBJ2-7|TRBD2|TRBV6-2/TRBV6-3|-
TGTGCCAGCAGTTATTCGAGCGGGGGAATCTACTACGAGCAGTACTTC
CASSYSSGGIYYEQYF
>TRBJ2-7|-|TRBV7-2|many
TGTGCCAGCAGCTTTATGACAGGGAGGAACGAGCAGTACTTC
CASSFMTGRNEQYF
>TRBJ2-3|-|TRBV6-2/TRBV6-3|-
TGTGCCAGCAGCGTAGCGGCTTACACAGATACGCAGTATTTT
CASSVAAYTDTQYF
>TRBJ2-3|TRBD2|TRBV7-2|many
TGTGCCAGCAGCTTAGTAGCGGGGGCAGGAGATACGCAGTATTTT
CASSLVAGAGDTQYF
>TRBJ2-5|TRBD2|TRBV28|-
TGTGCCAGCAGTTCCCTAGAGCTAGCGGGGATCCAAGAGACCCAGTACTTC
CASSSLELAGIQETQYF
>TRBJ2-5|-|TRBV11-2|few
TGTGCCGCGGAGGGCGGGGAAGAGACCCAGTACTTC
CAAEGGEETQYF
>TRBJ1-2|-|TRBV28|many
TGTGCCAGCAGCCTGACCTGGGCCGCGAGTGCTAACTATGGCTACACCTTC
CASSLTWAASANYGYTF
>TRBJ1-1|-|TRBV28|-
TGTGCCAGCAGTACCCAAATTGGGCTTGACACTGAAGCTTTCTTT
CASSTQIGLDTEAFF
>TRBJ2-1|TRBD1|TRBV5-4|-
TGTGCCAGCAGCTGGGACAGGGGTCTCAAGCCCGATGAGCAGTTCTTC
CASSWDRGLKPDEQFF
>TRBJ2-7|TRBD1|TRBV28|-
TGTGCCAGCAATACTTACCCCCGGGACAGGGTCGAGTACGAGCAGTACTTC
CASNTYPRDRVEYEQYF